One sample yielded the 10 T cell receptor beta chains listed below, sequenced in a study of cytomegalovirus exposure and HLA in healthy donors. PCR primers comprised 60 Vbeta and 13 Jbeta primers. Using immunoSEQ multiplex PCR, the repertoire was profiled, and TCRdb retains in-frame clones only, with some absent. The table has 90,000 to 150,000 clones, over 80% seen once. Sequencing was done on a sample of PBMCs. The receptors derive from a man aged 50 or older in good health and CMV-seronegative.

CDR3 region: CASSRDRMNTEAFF. DNA for the CDR3: TGTGCCAGCAGCAGGGACAGGATGAACACTGAAGCTTTCTTT. The V call is TRBV19, the J call TRBJ1-1, with 8 nucleotides matching TRBD1. CDR3 length: 14 residues. V dropped 9 bases and J dropped 0; count of bases not matched to a gene: 6. CDR1 is LNHDA, CDR2 SQIVND, per germline (reference sequence).

The V gene is TRBV11-2, the J gene TRBJ2-5; 7 bases are a match to TRBD1. With V trimmed by 7 bases and J by 2 bases, 4 bases remained unmatched. The CDR3 is 13 residues long. Looked up from germline, CDR1 is SGHAT and CDR2 is FQNNGV. CDR3 amino acids: CASTGDRQETQYF. CDR3 DNA sequence: TGTGCCAGCACCGGGGACAGACAAGAGACCCAGTACTTC. The whole variable domain, remainder taken from reference TRBV11-2 and TRBJ2-5, is EAGVAQSPRYKIIEKRQSVAFWCNPISGHATLYWYQQILGQGPKLLIQFQNNGVVDDSQLPKDRFSAERLKGVDSTLKIQPAKLEDSAVYLCASTGDRQETQYFGPGTRLLVL.

The chain is built from TRBV19 and TRBJ2-7; no reliable D call. There are 13 residues in the CDR3. Trimming removed 4 bases from V and 2 bases from J, with 9 bases in between. Per germline, CDR1 LNHDA and CDR2 SQIVND (reference sequence). The DNA of the CDR3 is TGTGCCAGTAGTAGTCCTTCTACCTACGAGCAGTACTTC. This gives the protein CASSSPSTYEQYF.

This chain uses TRBV27 with TRBJ1-5, with a tentative D call TRBD1 (5 bases). Germline V lookup: CDR1 MNHEY, CDR2 SMNVEV (reference sequence). This CDR3 region has 17 residues. The V gene lost 2 bases and the J gene lost 0 bases, with 14 bases spanning the gap. The CDR3 spells CASSLGAAGVSNQPQHF. CDR3 in DNA: TGTGCCAGCAGTTTAGGGGCAGCAGGAGTTAGCAATCAGCCCCAGCATTTT.

V and J are TRBV29-1 and TRBJ2-7; 10 bases line up with TRBD2. The germline CDR1 and CDR2 sequences are SQVTM and ANQGSEA. Trimming cost V 7 bases and J 12 bases; bases outside gene matches: 9. CDR3 size: 11 residues. The CDR3 is CSGILAGLRYF. CDR3 coding DNA: TGCAGCGGAATACTAGCGGGACTCCGGTACTTC.

The chain has TRBV30 and TRBJ1-2; TRBD1 agrees at 8 bases. This CDR3 region has 13 residues. Germline V lookup: CDR1 GTSNPN, CDR2 SVGIG (reference sequence). The J segment lost 8 bases and the V segment lost 0 bases, leaving 5 bases of the junction unmatched. DNA for the CDR3: TGTGCCTGGAGTGTTGACAGGGGAGCCGGCTACACCTTC. Protein sequence: CAWSVDRGAGYTF.

The gene calls are TRBV19 and TRBJ1-6; 8 nucleotides align to TRBD1. The V gene's germline CDR1 is LNHDA and CDR2 SQIVND (reference sequence). V shed 6 bases, J shed 7 bases, and the junction held 5 bases outside the gene matches. This CDR3 region has 14 residues. CDR3 amino acids: CASSSTGANSPLHF. The DNA for the CDR3 is TGTGCCAGTAGCTCGACAGGGGCGAATTCACCCCTCCACTTT.

The chain carries TRBV7-3 and TRBJ2-2; D is possibly TRBD2 (6 bases). Germline CDR1 SGHTA, CDR2 FQGTGA. V was clipped by 6 bases and J by 10 bases, with 12 bases between them. CDR3 length equals 12 residues. Written as DNA, the CDR3 is TGTGCCAGCAGTCCCGGGGGTGCGGAGCTGTTTTTT. This sequence encodes CASSPGGAELFF.

This sequence joins TRBV6-1 and TRBJ1-2; 8 positions match TRBD1. Germline CDR1 reads MNHNS; CDR2 reads SASEGT. CDR3 size: 14 residues. The V and J ends lost 1 base and 5 bases, in that order; junction bases with no gene match: 3. The CDR3 region has the DNA TGTGCCAGCAGTGAAGTAGGACAGGGATATGGCTACACCTTC. Protein sequence: CASSEVGQGYGYTF.

V is TRBV19 and J is TRBJ2-7; D unclear. Looked up from germline, CDR1 is LNHDA and CDR2 is SQIVND (reference sequence). V gave up 4 bases and J gave up 0 bases, with 10 bases separating them. CDR3 length: 14 residues. This CDR3 reads CASSTSSSSYEQYF. CDR3 sequence (DNA): TGTGCCAGTAGTACCTCATCGAGCTCCTACGAGCAGTACTTC.